Listed here are 25 T cell receptor beta chains from one sample, sequenced in a study of beta chain features in type 1 diabetes (dated by TCRdb to the late 2010s). The library was obtained by the immunoSEQ multiplex PCR assay. The High Capacity cDNA Reverse Transcription Kit was used to reverse transcribe all of the isolated RNA, meaning that expressed TCRB transcripts were what got sequenced. This is the immuneACCESS table as TCRdb keeps it, with only in-frame sequences that have V and J called. A part of the clones is gone; compared with another copy, unresolved V genes explain less than half, and the rest is unexplained. A total of 200,000 to 250,000 clones appear in this sample, 25% to 30% of them only once. Of the sample, under 5% falls within the top ten clones. The material sequenced was central memory CD4+ T cells from blood. Every receptor here comes from a man aged 25 to 40 in good health.

A single count supports this clone. The chain has TRBV2 and TRBJ1-1, with 7 positions matching TRBD1. Germline V gives CDR1 SNHLY, CDR2 FYNNEI. The CDR3 sequence is 13 residues long. V shed 5 bases, J shed 9 bases, and the junction held 9 bases outside the gene matches. The DNA for the CDR3 is TGTGCCAGCAGTACAGGGGTCGATCTTAAAGCTTTCTTT. This encodes CASSTGVDLKAFF.

With regard to this clone: The same CDR3 is also encoded by other DNA sequences in this sample. This chain links TRBV30 with TRBJ2-7, with a possible D match to TRBD2 (5 bases). Trimming removed 2 bases from V and 4 bases from J, with 6 bases in between. The CDR3 consists of 11 residues. The germline V gene encodes CDR1 GTSNPN and CDR2 SVGIG (reference sequence). CDR3 in amino acids: CAWSRGYEQYF. The CDR3 DNA reads TGTGCCTGGAGTAGAGGGTACGAGCAGTACTTC.

This clone was observed a handful of times. The chain recombines TRBV7-2 with TRBJ2-5; D not certain. The CDR3 has 14 amino acids. V shed 4 bases and J shed 5 bases, with 14 bases lying between them. Germline V lookup: CDR1 SGHTA, CDR2 FQGNSA. The CDR3, as DNA: TGTGCCAGCAGCTCCGGACCCGACGCGGAGACCCAGTACTTC. It yields the protein CASSSGPDAETQYF.

V and J are TRBV30 and TRBJ2-7; tentatively, D is TRBD1 or TRBD2 (5 bases each). The CDR3 sequence is 12 residues long. The V and J ends lost 5 bases and 0 bases respectively, with 8 bases between them. CDR1 GTSNPN and CDR2 SVGIG come from the germline V gene (reference sequence). Here the CDR3 DNA reads TGTGCCTGGGGGACGGACTCCTACGAGCAGTACTTC. Its protein product is CAWGTDSYEQYF.

V gene TRBV30 combines with J gene TRBJ2-1; D not certain. This CDR3 region has 13 residues. V lost 2 bases and J lost 2, with 7 bases in between. Germline-derived CDR1 and CDR2 are GTSNPN and SVGIG (reference sequence). The CDR3 loop is CAWSPGPYNEQFF. The CDR3 DNA reads as TGTGCCTGGAGTCCCGGGCCCTACAATGAGCAGTTCTTC.

The genes are TRBV20-1 and TRBJ2-4; D gene uncertain. V was clipped by 0 bases and J by 6 bases, with 0 bases between them. The CDR3 spans 10 residues. The germline CDR1 and CDR2 sequences are DFQATT and SNEGSKA (reference sequence). DNA of the CDR3: TGCAGTGCTAGAGAAAACATTCAGTACTTC. Translation gives CSARENIQYF.

The V gene is TRBV4-3, the J gene TRBJ1-1; D remains ambiguous. The CDR3 spans 16 residues. The germline V gene has CDR1 LGHNA and CDR2 YSLEER. Trimming left V 1 base short and J 3 bases short, with 15 bases between. The chain's CDR3 is CASSQAAAGWDTEAFF. The CDR3 DNA is TGCGCCAGCAGCCAAGCCGCCGCGGGCTGGGACACTGAAGCTTTCTTT.

The V and J genes are TRBV7-9 and TRBJ1-1, with no clear D. In germline, CDR1 is SEHNR, CDR2 FQNEAQ (reference sequence). With 4 bases removed from V and 0 bases from J, the gap between germline ends came to 12 bases. This CDR3 comprises 15 residues. CDR3 region: CASSSQDGMNTEAFF. Written as DNA, the CDR3 is TGTGCCAGCAGCTCGCAGGACGGCATGAACACTGAAGCTTTCTTT.

This clone was observed at least ten times. V and J are TRBV14 and TRBJ2-7, with D perhaps matching TRBD2 (5 bases). This CDR3 has 12 amino acids. Trimming shortened V by 1 base and J by 5 bases, and 6 bases separated the two germline ends. Germline lookup yields CDR1 SGHDN and CDR2 FVKESK. CDR3 DNA: TGTGCCAGCAGCCAAGTCGGGAACGAGCAGTACTTC. This codes for CASSQVGNEQYF.

This clone showed up just a few times. The chain carries TRBV7-2 and TRBJ2-1, with TRBD2 matching 7 bases. V dropped 5 bases and J dropped 4; count of bases not matched to a gene: 11. The germline V gene has CDR1 SGHTA and CDR2 FQGNSA. The CDR3 has 16 residues. The CDR3 reads CASSPMGGSEYNEQFF. Here the CDR3 DNA reads TGTGCCAGCAGCCCCATGGGCGGGAGCGAGTACAATGAGCAGTTCTTC.

This clone was counted only a few times. The rearrangement joins TRBV19 to TRBJ2-1; 12 bases match TRBD2. This CDR3 contains 16 residues. The J segment lost 6 bases and the V segment lost 5 bases, leaving 8 bases of the junction unmatched. The germline gives CDR1 LNHDA, CDR2 SQIVND (reference sequence). Here the CDR3 DNA reads TGTGCCAGTAGTCTCACTAGCGGGAGGAAACTCAATGAGCAGTTCTTC. Its protein is CASSLTSGRKLNEQFF.

This clone has more than one count but fewer than ten. The chain carries TRBV7-2 and TRBJ2-7, with D hard to call. This CDR3 has 13 amino acids. Trimming pared 2 bases from V and 5 bases from J, leaving 10 bases between. Germline CDR1 is SGHTA and CDR2 is FQGNSA. DNA for the CDR3: TGTGCCAGCAGCTTAAAGGTCACCCACGAGCAGTACTTC. This codes for CASSLKVTHEQYF.

This clone appeared a few times. The chain uses TRBV6-5 and TRBJ2-5, with D tentatively TRBD1 (6 bases). The germline gives CDR1 MNHEY, CDR2 SVGAGI. The CDR3 length is 15 residues. The V gene lost 0 bases and the J gene lost 1 base, with 9 bases spanning the gap. In DNA form, the CDR3 reads TGTGCCAGCAGTTACTCGTACAGGGCCCAAGAGACCCAGTACTTC. It yields the protein CASSYSYRAQETQYF.

Only a few counts were recorded for this clone. V and J are TRBV7-8 and TRBJ1-6, with a possible D match to TRBD1 (5 bases). The CDR3 runs 12 residues. V gave up 0 bases and J gave up 12 bases, with 6 bases separating them. CDR1 is SGHVS, CDR2 FQNEAQ, per germline. This chain's CDR3 is CASSLADRPLHF. As DNA, the CDR3 is TGTGCCAGCAGCTTAGCAGACAGACCCCTCCACTTT.

The rearrangement links TRBV5-4 to TRBJ2-2, with TRBD2 matching over 13 bases. V lost 3 bases and J lost 6; bases outside the gene matches: 5. The CDR3 sequence is 16 residues long. Germline CDR1 is SGHNT and CDR2 is YYREEE (reference sequence). The DNA of the CDR3 is TGTGCCAGCAGCTCGGGGACTAGCGGGATGGCCGGGGAGCTGTTTTTT. Residues: CASSSGTSGMAGELFF.

The chain is built from TRBV29-1 and TRBJ2-3; tentatively, D is TRBD1 or TRBD2 (5 bases each). The CDR3 has 13 amino acids. CDR1 SQVTM and CDR2 ANQGSEA come from the germline V gene. The ends were cut back, 4 bases at V and 0 bases at J, with 8 bases in the middle. CDR3 nucleotide sequence: TGCAGCGTTGTGTGGGACAGCACAGATACGCAGTATTTT. Encoded protein: CSVVWDSTDTQYF.

The chain has TRBV7-2 and TRBJ2-1; D remains ambiguous. Trimming cost V 4 bases and J 5 bases, with 15 bases left between them. The CDR3 has 15 amino acids. The germline V gene has CDR1 SGHTA and CDR2 FQGNSA. The CDR3 spells CASSSRRVRNNEQFF. CDR3 in DNA: TGTGCCAGCAGCTCACGTCGAGTTCGAAACAATGAGCAGTTCTTC.

The V and J genes are TRBV5-4 and TRBJ2-5; D possibly matches TRBD1 or TRBD2 (5 bases each). CDR1 and CDR2 (germline): SGHNT, YYREEE (reference sequence). Trimming stripped 4 bases from V and 2 bases from J, with 12 bases between. The CDR3 covers 14 residues. Here the CDR3 DNA reads TGTGCCAGCAGCCGAGGGACGGATCAAGAGACCCAGTACTTC. It translates to CASSRGTDQETQYF. Complete variable domain (other parts from reference TRBV5-4 and TRBJ2-5): ETGVTQSPTHLIKTRGQQVTLRCSSQSGHNTVSWYQQALGQGPQFIFQYYREEENGRGNFPPRFSGLQFPNYSSELNVNALELDDSALYLCASSRGTDQETQYFGPGTRLLVL.

The chain couples TRBV29-1 to TRBJ1-2; no firm D call. CDR3 length equals 12 residues. Germline CDR1 reads SQVTM; CDR2 reads ANQGSEA. Trimming took off 4 bases at V and 4 bases at J, with 10 bases between the two ends. The CDR3 nucleotides are TGCAGCGTTGTCCAGGAACCCTATGGCTACACCTTC. Amino acid sequence: CSVVQEPYGYTF.

This clone was counted only a few times. The V gene is TRBV29-1, the J gene TRBJ2-3; D is unclear. The germline V gene has CDR1 SQVTM and CDR2 ANQGSEA. V lost 4 bases and J 2 bases, leaving 13 bases between the germline ends. The CDR3 contains 14 residues. The CDR3 is CSVAYRGDTDTQYF. The CDR3 DNA follows: TGCAGCGTTGCGTACCGTGGGGACACAGATACGCAGTATTTT.

The sample holds a few counts of this clone. The chain couples TRBV4-3 to TRBJ2-7; D assignment may be TRBD1 or TRBD2 (5 bases each). Trimming pared 2 bases from V and 4 bases from J, leaving 15 bases between. This CDR3 is 15 amino acids long. Germline V gene data show CDR1 as LGHNA and CDR2 as YSLEER. Written as DNA, the CDR3 is TGCGCCAGCAGCCAATTCCACGGGGCCGGATACGAGCAGTACTTC. This sequence encodes CASSQFHGAGYEQYF.

This clone has more than one count but fewer than ten. The rearrangement links TRBV29-1 to TRBJ2-4, with a possible D match to TRBD1 (6 bases). The CDR3 sequence is 10 residues long. Trimming pared 7 bases from V and 14 bases from J, leaving 15 bases between. Germline loops: CDR1 SQVTM, CDR2 ANQGSEA. Here the CDR3 reads CSARQEGEYF. The CDR3 nucleotides are TGCAGCGCTAGACAGGAAGGCGAGTACTTC.

This clone occurred a few times. The chain has TRBV5-6 and TRBJ2-3; tentative D call: TRBD1 (5 bases). Germline V gene lookup returns CDR1 SGHDT and CDR2 YYEEEE. Trimming pared 1 base from V and 5 bases from J, leaving 8 bases between. The CDR3 spans 13 residues. The CDR3 loop is CASSLSGLDTQYF. The DNA of the CDR3 is TGTGCCAGCAGCTTGTCAGGGCTAGATACGCAGTATTTT.

The chain combines TRBV5-6 with TRBJ2-3; 9 nucleotides line up with TRBD2. The ends lost 7 bases at V and 6 bases at J; junction bases unmatched: 12. This CDR3 has 15 amino acids. From germline, CDR1 is SGHDT and CDR2 YYEEEE. The CDR3 DNA reads TGTGCCAGCTCGGACCGCGGGAGGGCCGGCGATACGCAGTATTTT. Translation gives CASSDRGRAGDTQYF.

In its sample, this clone was seen many times. V gene TRBV2 combines with J gene TRBJ1-4; 8 nucleotides line up with TRBD1. The junction had 11 bases not matched to a gene; V was cut back by 4 bases and J by 16 bases. The CDR3 covers 13 residues. The germline gives CDR1 SNHLY, CDR2 FYNNEI. This CDR3 is CASSGAGTGRKFF. Written as DNA, the CDR3 is TGTGCCAGCAGTGGCGCCGGGACAGGAAGAAAGTTTTTT.